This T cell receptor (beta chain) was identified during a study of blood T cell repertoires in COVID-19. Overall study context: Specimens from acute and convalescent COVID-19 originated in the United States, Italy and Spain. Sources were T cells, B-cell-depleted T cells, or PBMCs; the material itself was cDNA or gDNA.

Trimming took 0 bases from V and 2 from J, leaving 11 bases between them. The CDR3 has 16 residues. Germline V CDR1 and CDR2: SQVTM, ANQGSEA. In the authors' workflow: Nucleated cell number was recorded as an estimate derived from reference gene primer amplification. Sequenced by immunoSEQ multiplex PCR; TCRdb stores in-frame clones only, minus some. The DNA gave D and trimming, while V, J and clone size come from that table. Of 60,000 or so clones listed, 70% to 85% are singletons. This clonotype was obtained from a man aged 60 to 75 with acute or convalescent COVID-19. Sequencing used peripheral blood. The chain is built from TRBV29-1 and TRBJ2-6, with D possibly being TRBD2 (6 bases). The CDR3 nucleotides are TGCAGCGTTGAAGATAGGAGGGCGGCTGGGGCCAACGTCCTGACTTTC. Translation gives CSVEDRRAAGANVLTF.